This TCR beta chain was recorded in a study of T-cell reconstitution after alpha-beta-depleted transplantation in children. Unique molecular identifiers were incorporated during preparation of the TCRbeta library. One entry per CDR3 protein results from TCRdb running MiXCR on the PCR reads. The sample carries 400,000 to 550,000 distinct CDR3 sequences, more than 9% recorded once. Notes on the study in general: Certain patients had high TCRbeta diversity at day 60, and it came from recipient T cells and thymic progenitors that survived. Several hundred rapidly expanded clones from non-depleted graft cells reportedly supplied alpha-beta T cells about two months post-transplant. By one year post-transplant, T-cell counts and diversity largely arose from T cells that were newly produced.

Only a few counts were recorded for this clonotype. What it binds is unknown. Germline-derived CDR1 and CDR2 are SGHRS and YFSETQ. Trimming at V came to 0 bases and at J to 1 base, leaving 2 bases not matched to a gene. The CDR3 spans 16 residues. This specimen was PBMCs, taken before TCRalphabeta/CD19-depleted stem cell transplant. The clonotype originates from a child aged 2 to 9 with inherited bone marrow failure, due to receive a stem cell transplant. The rearrangement links TRBV5-1 to TRBJ2-7; 12 nucleotides align to TRBD2. CDR3 protein: CASSLEGLAGSYEQYF. CDR3 nucleotides: TGCGCCAGCAGCTTGGAGGGACTAGCGGGTTCCTACGAGCAGTACTTC.